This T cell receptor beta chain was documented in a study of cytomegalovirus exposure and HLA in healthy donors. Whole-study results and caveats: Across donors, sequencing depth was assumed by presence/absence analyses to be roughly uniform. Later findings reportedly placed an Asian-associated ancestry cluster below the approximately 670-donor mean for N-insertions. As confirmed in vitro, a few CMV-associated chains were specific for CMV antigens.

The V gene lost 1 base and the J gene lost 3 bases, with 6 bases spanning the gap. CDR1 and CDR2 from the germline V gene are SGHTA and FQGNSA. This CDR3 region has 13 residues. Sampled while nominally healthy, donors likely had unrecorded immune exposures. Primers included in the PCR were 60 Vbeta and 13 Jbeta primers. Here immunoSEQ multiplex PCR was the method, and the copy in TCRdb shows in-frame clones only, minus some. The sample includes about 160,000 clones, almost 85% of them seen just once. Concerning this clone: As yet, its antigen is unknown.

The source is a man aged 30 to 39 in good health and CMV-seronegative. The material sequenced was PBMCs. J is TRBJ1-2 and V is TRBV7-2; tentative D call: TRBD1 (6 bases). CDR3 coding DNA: TGTGCCAGCAGCTTAGGGACAGACTATGGCTACACCTTC. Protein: CASSLGTDYGYTF. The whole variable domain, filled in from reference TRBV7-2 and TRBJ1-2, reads GAGVSQSPSNKVTEKGKDVELRCDPISGHTALYWYRQSLGQGLEFLIYFQGNSAPDKSGLPSDRFSAERTGGSVSTLTIQRTQQEDSAVYLCASSLGTDYGYTFGSGTRLTVV.